This T cell receptor (beta chain) was recorded in a study of shared clonotypes between healthy human individuals. Libraries were prepared by immunoSEQ multiplex PCR; TCRdb keeps only in-frame clonotypes and omits some of them. This sample has roughly 1 million clones, with around 74% found just once. Germline V CDR1 and CDR2: LNHDA, SQIVND (reference sequence). The CDR3 loop spans 13 amino acids. Germline trimming cut 7 bases from V and 2 bases from J; bases unmatched to any gene: 2. The sample taken for sequencing was memory CD4+ T cells sorted from blood. The subset: CD45RA-negative fraction. The chain is built from TRBV19 and TRBJ2-3; 8 positions match TRBD1. This TCR was sampled from a young man in good health. CDR3 nucleotides: TGTGCCAGTAACAGGGGGGACACAGATACGCAGTATTTT. This encodes CASNRGDTDTQYF. Drawing the rest from reference TRBV19 and TRBJ2-3, the complete variable domain is DGGITQSPKYLFRKEGQNVTLSCEQNLNHDAMYWYRQDPGQGLRLIYYSQIVNDFQKGDIAEGYSVSREKKESFPLTVTSAQKNPTAFYLCASNRGDTDTQYFGPGTRLTVL.